This is a list of T cell receptor beta chains from one sample in a study of cytomegalovirus exposure and HLA in healthy donors. The data were produced by immunoSEQ multiplex PCR, yet TCRdb's version contains in-frame clones alone and is incomplete. This table holds around 200,000 clones, around 81% found once. The sequenced sample was PBMCs. Source of these receptors: a woman aged 45-60 years in good health and CMV-seropositive. CDR3s include the opening cysteine and the closing phenylalanine or tryptophan. The D gene is left open where the match is weak. Size values are once, few and many counts, or a class for expanded clones, and some rows have none.

d_call: .; j_call: TRBJ2-5; v_call: TRBV5-1; clone_size: .; cdr3_nt: TGCGCCAGCAGCTTCACGGGGGGCGAGTCGGTAGAGACCCAGTACTTC; cdr3_aa: CASSFTGGESVETQYF
d_call: .; j_call: TRBJ1-2; v_call: TRBV19; clone_size: .; cdr3_nt: TGTGCCAGTAGTACCACTCCTAACTATGGCTACACCTTC; cdr3_aa: CASSTTPNYGYTF
d_call: .; j_call: TRBJ1-2; v_call: TRBV5-1; clone_size: .; cdr3_nt: TGCGCCAGCAGCCTACAGGGTTACGGCTACACCTTC; cdr3_aa: CASSLQGYGYTF
d_call: .; j_call: TRBJ1-3; v_call: TRBV7-9; clone_size: .; cdr3_nt: TGTGCCAGCAGCTTAATTGGGGGGGGAAACACCATATATTTT; cdr3_aa: CASSLIGGGNTIYF
d_call: TRBD1; j_call: TRBJ1-1; v_call: TRBV30; clone_size: .; cdr3_nt: TGTGCCTGGAGTGTAGGGTCGGTGGACAGGGCTTTCTTT; cdr3_aa: CAWSVGSVDRAFF
d_call: .; j_call: TRBJ1-2; v_call: TRBV7-2; clone_size: .; cdr3_nt: TGTGCCAGCAGCTCGTACTCATTCCGGGACATCTTGGGGTACACCTTC; cdr3_aa: CASSSYSFRDILGYTF
d_call: .; j_call: TRBJ1-1; v_call: TRBV4-2; clone_size: .; cdr3_nt: TGTGCCAGCAGCCAAGGCGAGGGAATGGGCACTGAAGCTTTCTTT; cdr3_aa: CASSQGEGMGTEAFF
d_call: .; j_call: TRBJ1-5; v_call: TRBV6-5; clone_size: .; cdr3_nt: TGTGCCAGCAGTTCAGGGGCAAGTCAGCCCCAGCATTTT; cdr3_aa: CASSSGASQPQHF
d_call: TRBD1; j_call: TRBJ1-1; v_call: TRBV18; clone_size: .; cdr3_nt: TGTGCCAGCTCACCACGGGTGACAGGGGAGACTGAAGCTTTCTTT; cdr3_aa: CASSPRVTGETEAFF
d_call: .; j_call: TRBJ2-2; v_call: TRBV5-1; clone_size: .; cdr3_nt: TGCGCCAGCAGCTTAGGACACGCCGGGACAAACACCGGGGAGCTGTTTTTT; cdr3_aa: CASSLGHAGTNTGELFF
d_call: TRBD1; j_call: TRBJ1-1; v_call: TRBV6-1; clone_size: .; cdr3_nt: TGTGCCAGCACCCAGGGGGCGGTAACTGAAGCTTTCTTT; cdr3_aa: CASTQGAVTEAFF
d_call: .; j_call: TRBJ2-5; v_call: TRBV7-9; clone_size: .; cdr3_nt: TGTGCCAGCAGCCCCGCGGGAGAGACCCAGTACTTC; cdr3_aa: CASSPAGETQYF
d_call: .; j_call: TRBJ1-2; v_call: TRBV4-3; clone_size: .; cdr3_nt: TGCGCCAGCTCCTCAAACCAGGGGTCTAGCTATGGCTACACCTTC; cdr3_aa: CASSSNQGSSYGYTF
d_call: .; j_call: TRBJ1-2; v_call: TRBV29-1; clone_size: .; cdr3_nt: TGCAGCGTAAAAAAGGTACAGGGAGGCTACACCTTC; cdr3_aa: CSVKKVQGGYTF
d_call: .; j_call: TRBJ1-2; v_call: TRBV5-1; clone_size: .; cdr3_nt: TGCGCCAGCAGCCCCCAGGGTAGCGGACTTCATGGCTACACCTTC; cdr3_aa: CASSPQGSGLHGYTF
d_call: .; j_call: TRBJ1-5; v_call: TRBV12-5; clone_size: .; cdr3_nt: TGTGCTAGTGGTTTAACAGATACTAGCAATCAGCCCCAGCATTTT; cdr3_aa: CASGLTDTSNQPQHF
d_call: TRBD1; j_call: TRBJ2-1; v_call: TRBV6-5; clone_size: .; cdr3_nt: TGTGCCAGCAGCTTGACAGGGGATGGTGAGCAGTTCTTC; cdr3_aa: CASSLTGDGEQFF
d_call: .; j_call: TRBJ2-2; v_call: TRBV27; clone_size: .; cdr3_nt: TGTGCCAGCAGCCACCGGTCGGGATCGAACACCGGGGAGCTGTTTTTT; cdr3_aa: CASSHRSGSNTGELFF
d_call: .; j_call: TRBJ2-5; v_call: TRBV5-1; clone_size: .; cdr3_nt: TGCGCCAGCAGCTTGGTGGAGTACCAAGAGACCCAGTACTTC; cdr3_aa: CASSLVEYQETQYF
d_call: .; j_call: TRBJ1-2; v_call: TRBV19; clone_size: .; cdr3_nt: TGTGCCAGTTGGGACTGGGGTGCGGAGTATGGCTACACCTTC; cdr3_aa: CASWDWGAEYGYTF
d_call: .; j_call: TRBJ1-2; v_call: TRBV28; clone_size: .; cdr3_nt: TGTGCCAGCAACAAAGCACCCCACTATAACTATGGCTACACCTTC; cdr3_aa: CASNKAPHYNYGYTF
d_call: TRBD2; j_call: TRBJ2-3; v_call: TRBV4-2; clone_size: .; cdr3_nt: TGTGCCAGCAGCCAAGATCTAGCGGGGGTTGGGACAGATACGCAGTATTTT; cdr3_aa: CASSQDLAGVGTDTQYF
d_call: TRBD2; j_call: TRBJ2-1; v_call: TRBV5-1; clone_size: .; cdr3_nt: TGCGCCAGCAGCTTGACCCTAGCGGGGGGCTACAATGAGCAGTTCTTC; cdr3_aa: CASSLTLAGGYNEQFF
d_call: .; j_call: TRBJ1-3; v_call: TRBV15; clone_size: .; cdr3_nt: TGTGCCACCAGCAGAGATCACTTCGGGGGAAACACCATATATTTT; cdr3_aa: CATSRDHFGGNTIYF
d_call: .; j_call: TRBJ1-2; v_call: TRBV7-8; clone_size: .; cdr3_nt: TGTGCCAGCAGCTCCACAGGGAACTATGGCTACACCTTC; cdr3_aa: CASSSTGNYGYTF
d_call: TRBD2; j_call: TRBJ2-1; v_call: TRBV5-8; clone_size: large; cdr3_nt: TGTGCCAGCAGCTTTGGAGCGGGGGGTGTCAATGAGCAGTTCTTC; cdr3_aa: CASSFGAGGVNEQFF
d_call: .; j_call: TRBJ1-1; v_call: TRBV6-1; clone_size: .; cdr3_nt: TGTGCCAGCAGTCAGGACAGTCGGAACACTGAAGCTTTCTTT; cdr3_aa: CASSQDSRNTEAFF
d_call: .; j_call: TRBJ1-1; v_call: TRBV4-3; clone_size: few; cdr3_nt: TGCGCCAGCAGCCAAGAGCCGCTAAAGAACACTGAAGCTTTCTTT; cdr3_aa: CASSQEPLKNTEAFF
d_call: TRBD1; j_call: TRBJ1-1; v_call: TRBV27; clone_size: .; cdr3_nt: TGTGCCAGCAGTTTATCAAGGGGGCCGGTCACTGAAGCTTTCTTT; cdr3_aa: CASSLSRGPVTEAFF
d_call: .; j_call: TRBJ1-6; v_call: TRBV11-2; clone_size: .; cdr3_nt: TGTGCCAGCACCGCCTTAGGTAGACAGGCGTATAATTCACCCCTCCACTTT; cdr3_aa: CASTALGRQAYNSPLHF